Listed below are T cell receptor beta chains from one sample, sequenced in a study of T cell changes during pregnancy in multiple sclerosis. Generated by immunoSEQ multiplex PCR, the TCRdb table keeps only in-frame clones and is missing some. The sample records tens of thousands of clones, 85% to 95% being singletons. Source: peripheral blood, taken in the third trimester of pregnancy. The receptor set was obtained from a female donor with multiple sclerosis, enrolled in a pregnancy study. The CDR3 runs from the conserved cysteine through the conserved F or W. A D gene is named only where the DNA matches it firmly. Clone size is stated in some rows and not others, as once, few, many or a class when expanded.

v_gene: TRBV10-1; abundance: NA; d_gene: TRBD1; j_gene: TRBJ2-7; CDR3nt: TGCGCCAGCAGGGGACAGGGGATCTACGAGCAGTACTTC; CDR3aa: CASRGQGIYEQYF
v_gene: TRBV11-3; abundance: NA; d_gene: TRBD1; j_gene: TRBJ1-1; CDR3nt: TGTGCCAGCGGCCCAAGGAACAGGGGGTGGACTGAAGCTTTCTTT; CDR3aa: CASGPRNRGWTEAFF
v_gene: TRBV5-1; abundance: NA; d_gene: NA; j_gene: TRBJ2-3; CDR3nt: TGCGCCAGCAGCCTTCGAAGGGGCGGAAACACAGATACGCAGTATTTT; CDR3aa: CASSLRRGGNTDTQYF
v_gene: TRBV10-3; abundance: NA; d_gene: TRBD2; j_gene: TRBJ2-1; CDR3nt: TGTGCCATCAGTTCTAGCGGGGCCTCTTTCAATGAGCAGTTCTTC; CDR3aa: CAISSSGASFNEQFF
v_gene: TRBV29-1; abundance: NA; d_gene: NA; j_gene: TRBJ1-1; CDR3nt: TGCAGCGTTGAAGCCCCCTTTCAGGGTTATGAAGCTTTCTTT; CDR3aa: CSVEAPFQGYEAFF
v_gene: TRBV7-9; abundance: NA; d_gene: NA; j_gene: TRBJ2-7; CDR3nt: TGTGCCAGCAGGGCTAGCGTACGGAACGAGCAGTACTTC; CDR3aa: CASRASVRNEQYF
v_gene: TRBV6-1; abundance: NA; d_gene: NA; j_gene: TRBJ1-3; CDR3nt: TGTGCCAGCAGTGATCTGTCCTCTGGAAACACCATATATTTT; CDR3aa: CASSDLSSGNTIYF
v_gene: TRBV7-2; abundance: NA; d_gene: NA; j_gene: TRBJ2-7; CDR3nt: TGTGCCGTTGAAGGTGCGGGCTACGAGCAGTACTTC; CDR3aa: CAVEGAGYEQYF
v_gene: TRBV10-1; abundance: NA; d_gene: NA; j_gene: TRBJ2-3; CDR3nt: TGCGCCAGCAGTACCTCGCGATCTTCGACACATCAAGATACGCAGTATTTT; CDR3aa: CASSTSRSSTHQDTQYF
v_gene: TRBV5-6; abundance: NA; d_gene: NA; j_gene: TRBJ2-3; CDR3nt: TGTGCCAGCTCCCGGAGGGGGCTGAGCACAGATACGCAGTATTTT; CDR3aa: CASSRRGLSTDTQYF
v_gene: TRBV12-2; abundance: once; d_gene: NA; j_gene: TRBJ2-1; CDR3nt: TGTGCAAGTCGCTTAAGGCGGGAGTCCTCCAATGAGCAGTTCTTC; CDR3aa: CASRLRRESSNEQFF
v_gene: TRBV6-6; abundance: NA; d_gene: NA; j_gene: TRBJ1-3; CDR3nt: TGTGCCAGCGGGGGCTCGGGCCGTTCTGGAAACACCATATATTTT; CDR3aa: CASGGSGRSGNTIYF
v_gene: TRBV28; abundance: NA; d_gene: NA; j_gene: TRBJ1-5; CDR3nt: TGTGCCAGCAGTCAGCAGACAGCTAGCAATCAGCCCCAGCATTTT; CDR3aa: CASSQQTASNQPQHF
v_gene: TRBV2; abundance: NA; d_gene: NA; j_gene: TRBJ2-2; CDR3nt: TGTGCCAGCAGTGGAGGGCTCCACACCGGGGAGCTGTTTTTT; CDR3aa: CASSGGLHTGELFF
v_gene: TRBV29-1; abundance: NA; d_gene: TRBD1; j_gene: TRBJ1-1; CDR3nt: TGCAGCGTTGTCGGACAGGGGGCTTGGACTGAAGCTTTCTTT; CDR3aa: CSVVGQGAWTEAFF
v_gene: TRBV7-9; abundance: NA; d_gene: NA; j_gene: TRBJ1-1; CDR3nt: TGTGCCAGCAGCTTAGCGCGGGGGGCGGGAAATGGTCACACTGAAGCTTTCTTT; CDR3aa: CASSLARGAGNGHTEAFF
v_gene: TRBV27; abundance: NA; d_gene: TRBD1; j_gene: TRBJ2-7; CDR3nt: TGTGCCAGCAGTCTAACCGGGACAGGGTACGAGCAGTACTTC; CDR3aa: CASSLTGTGYEQYF
v_gene: TRBV7-9; abundance: NA; d_gene: TRBD2; j_gene: TRBJ2-5; CDR3nt: TGTGCCAGCAGCCCGGGGACTAGCGGCCTTGGGGAGACCCAGTACTTC; CDR3aa: CASSPGTSGLGETQYF
v_gene: TRBV10-3; abundance: NA; d_gene: NA; j_gene: TRBJ1-1; CDR3nt: TGTGCCATCAGTGGACAGAACACTGAAGCTTTCTTT; CDR3aa: CAISGQNTEAFF
v_gene: TRBV7-6; abundance: NA; d_gene: TRBD2; j_gene: TRBJ2-1; CDR3nt: TGTGCCAGCAGCGAGTCTGTAGCGGGCGCCTCCTACAATGAGCAGTTCTTC; CDR3aa: CASSESVAGASYNEQFF
v_gene: TRBV27; abundance: NA; d_gene: TRBD2; j_gene: TRBJ2-7; CDR3nt: TGTGCCAGCAGTTACGGGAGGCTCTACGAGCAGTACTTC; CDR3aa: CASSYGRLYEQYF
v_gene: TRBV6-6; abundance: NA; d_gene: NA; j_gene: TRBJ1-5; CDR3nt: TGTGCCAGCAGTTTGGCCGGGACAAGTCAGCCCCAGCATTTT; CDR3aa: CASSLAGTSQPQHF
v_gene: TRBV19; abundance: NA; d_gene: NA; j_gene: TRBJ2-3; CDR3nt: TGTGCCAGTAGTTTCGGTGGGAGTGGGTCGGATACGCAGTATTTT; CDR3aa: CASSFGGSGSDTQYF
v_gene: TRBV4-1; abundance: NA; d_gene: TRBD1; j_gene: TRBJ2-5; CDR3nt: TGCGCCAGCAGCCCCAGACAGGGATCTTCAGGCCAAGAGACCCAGTACTTC; CDR3aa: CASSPRQGSSGQETQYF
v_gene: TRBV7-2; abundance: NA; d_gene: TRBD2; j_gene: TRBJ2-3; CDR3nt: TGTGCCAGCAGCTCCAGACTAGCGGGAATTGAAGATACGCAGTATTTT; CDR3aa: CASSSRLAGIEDTQYF
v_gene: TRBV5-4; abundance: few; d_gene: NA; j_gene: TRBJ1-2; CDR3nt: TGTGCCAGCAGCTTGGGCGGATCCTCCTATGGCTACACCTTC; CDR3aa: CASSLGGSSYGYTF
v_gene: TRBV4-3; abundance: NA; d_gene: NA; j_gene: TRBJ2-7; CDR3nt: TGCGCCAGCAGCCAAGCAAGAGCGGTGGGCTCCGAGCAGTACTTC; CDR3aa: CASSQARAVGSEQYF
v_gene: TRBV28; abundance: NA; d_gene: NA; j_gene: TRBJ1-5; CDR3nt: TGTGCCAGCAGTTTATTCGCGAGCGGGGAGCCCCAGCATTTT; CDR3aa: CASSLFASGEPQHF
v_gene: TRBV4-1; abundance: NA; d_gene: NA; j_gene: TRBJ2-7; CDR3nt: TGCGCCAGCAGCCATGTTGCGGAAAGGTTCTACGAGCAGTACTTC; CDR3aa: CASSHVAERFYEQYF
v_gene: TRBV14; abundance: NA; d_gene: NA; j_gene: TRBJ1-1; CDR3nt: TGTGCCAGCAGCCCGATACAGGTGAACACTGAAGCTTTCTTT; CDR3aa: CASSPIQVNTEAFF
v_gene: TRBV6-1; abundance: NA; d_gene: TRBD1; j_gene: TRBJ1-2; CDR3nt: TGTGCCAGCAGTGGGAGACAGGGCTTAGGCTACACCTTC; CDR3aa: CASSGRQGLGYTF
v_gene: TRBV4-3; abundance: NA; d_gene: NA; j_gene: TRBJ1-3; CDR3nt: TGCGCCAGCAGCCAGAGCGTTCCGGACAGTGTCTCTGGAAACACCATATATTTT; CDR3aa: CASSQSVPDSVSGNTIYF
v_gene: TRBV19; abundance: NA; d_gene: TRBD2; j_gene: TRBJ2-1; CDR3nt: TGTGCCAGTAGTATCCTCCCAGCGGCTAGCGGGAGCTACAGTGAGCAGTTCTTC; CDR3aa: CASSILPAASGSYSEQFF
v_gene: TRBV19; abundance: NA; d_gene: TRBD2; j_gene: TRBJ2-4; CDR3nt: TGTGCCAGTAAAATGACTAGCGGGATGAACATTCAGTACTTC; CDR3aa: CASKMTSGMNIQYF
v_gene: TRBV18; abundance: NA; d_gene: TRBD1; j_gene: TRBJ1-2; CDR3nt: TGTGCCAGCTCACCGGACAGGGCTAACTATGGCTACACCTTC; CDR3aa: CASSPDRANYGYTF
v_gene: TRBV6-1; abundance: NA; d_gene: TRBD2; j_gene: TRBJ2-1; CDR3nt: TGTGCCAGCAGTGAAGGCTGGCTAGCGGGGCGCAATGAGCAGTTCTTC; CDR3aa: CASSEGWLAGRNEQFF
v_gene: TRBV7-9; abundance: NA; d_gene: TRBD2; j_gene: TRBJ2-7; CDR3nt: TGTGCCAGCAGCTCCCCATCTAGCGGGAGCTACGAGCAGTACTTC; CDR3aa: CASSSPSSGSYEQYF
v_gene: TRBV18; abundance: once; d_gene: TRBD2; j_gene: TRBJ2-7; CDR3nt: TGTGCCAGCTCACCTACCCTAGCGGGTTACGAGCAGTACTTC; CDR3aa: CASSPTLAGYEQYF
v_gene: TRBV5-1; abundance: NA; d_gene: NA; j_gene: TRBJ2-3; CDR3nt: TGCGCCAGCAGCAAATACACAGATACGCAGTATTTT; CDR3aa: CASSKYTDTQYF
v_gene: TRBV7-2; abundance: NA; d_gene: TRBD1; j_gene: TRBJ1-3; CDR3nt: TGTGCCAGCAGCTCGACAGGGTCCAGCTCTGGAAACACCATATATTTT; CDR3aa: CASSSTGSSSGNTIYF
v_gene: TRBV2; abundance: NA; d_gene: TRBD1; j_gene: TRBJ1-2; CDR3nt: TGTGCCAGCAGCGTAACGGGACAGGGTAATGGCTACACCTTC; CDR3aa: CASSVTGQGNGYTF
v_gene: TRBV29-1; abundance: NA; d_gene: TRBD2; j_gene: TRBJ2-7; CDR3nt: TGCAGCGTCGACCCTGGGACTAGCGGAGGGTACGAGCAGTACTTC; CDR3aa: CSVDPGTSGGYEQYF
v_gene: TRBV4-1; abundance: NA; d_gene: TRBD2; j_gene: TRBJ2-1; CDR3nt: TGCGCCAGCAGCCAAGTGGACCTGGGACTAGCGGGATACAATGAGCAGTTCTTC; CDR3aa: CASSQVDLGLAGYNEQFF